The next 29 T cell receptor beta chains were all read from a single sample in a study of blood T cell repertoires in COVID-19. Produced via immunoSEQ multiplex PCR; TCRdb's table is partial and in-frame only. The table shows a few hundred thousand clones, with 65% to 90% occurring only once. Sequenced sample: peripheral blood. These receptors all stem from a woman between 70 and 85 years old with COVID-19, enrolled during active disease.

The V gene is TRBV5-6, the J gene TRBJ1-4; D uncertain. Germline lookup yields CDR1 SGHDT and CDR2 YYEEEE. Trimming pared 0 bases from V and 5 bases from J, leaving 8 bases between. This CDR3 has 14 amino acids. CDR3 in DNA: TGTGCCAGCAGCTTGGGGCAGAGGAATGAAAAACTGTTTTTT. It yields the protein CASSLGQRNEKLFF.

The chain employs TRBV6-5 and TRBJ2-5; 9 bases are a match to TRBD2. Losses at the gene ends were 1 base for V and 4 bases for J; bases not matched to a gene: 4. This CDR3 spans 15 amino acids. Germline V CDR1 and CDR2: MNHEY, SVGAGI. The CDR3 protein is CASSYYPAGGETQYF. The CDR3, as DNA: TGTGCCAGCAGTTACTACCCAGCGGGGGGAGAGACCCAGTACTTC.

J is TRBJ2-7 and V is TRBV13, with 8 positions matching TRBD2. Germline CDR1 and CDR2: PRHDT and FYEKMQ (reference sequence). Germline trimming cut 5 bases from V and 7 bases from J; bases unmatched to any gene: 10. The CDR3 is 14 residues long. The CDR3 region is CASSPPGRGEEQYF. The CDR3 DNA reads TGTGCCAGCAGCCCCCCGGGGCGGGGGGAAGAGCAGTACTTC. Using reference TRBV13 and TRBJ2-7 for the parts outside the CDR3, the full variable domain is AAGVIQSPRHLIKEKRETATLKCYPIPRHDTVYWYQQGPGQDPQFLISFYEKMQSDKGSIPDRFSAQQFSDYHSELNMSSLELGDSALYFCASSPPGRGEEQYFGPGTRLTVT.

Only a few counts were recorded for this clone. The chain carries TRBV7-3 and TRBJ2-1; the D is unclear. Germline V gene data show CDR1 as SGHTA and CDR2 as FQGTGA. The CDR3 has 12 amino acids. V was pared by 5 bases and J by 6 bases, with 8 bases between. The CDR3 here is CASSLPGNEQFF. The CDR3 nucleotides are TGTGCCAGCAGCCTCCCGGGCAATGAGCAGTTCTTC. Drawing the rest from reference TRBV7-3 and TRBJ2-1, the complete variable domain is GAGVSQTPSNKVTEKGKYVELRCDPISGHTALYWYRQSLGQGPEFLIYFQGTGAADDSGLPNDRFFAVRPEGSVSTLKIQRTERGDSAVYLCASSLPGNEQFFGPGTRLTVL.

The CDR3 nucleotides read TGTGCCACCTCGTTGTCACTAGCGGGGCCAGATACGCAGTATTTT. Its translation: CATSLSLAGPDTQYF. This chain connects TRBV24-1 to TRBJ2-3, with 10 bases matching TRBD2. The trim removed 9 bases at V and 4 bases at J, leaving 9 bases unmatched. Germline CDR1 KGHDR, CDR2 SFDVKD. The CDR3 consists of 15 residues.

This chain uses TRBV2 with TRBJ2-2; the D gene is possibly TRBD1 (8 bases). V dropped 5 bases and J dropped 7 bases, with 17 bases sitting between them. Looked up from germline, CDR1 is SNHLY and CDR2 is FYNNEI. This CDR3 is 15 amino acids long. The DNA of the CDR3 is TGTGCCAGCAGTCCCCGGACAGGGAGGGGCGGGGAGCTGTTTTTT. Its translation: CASSPRTGRGGELFF.

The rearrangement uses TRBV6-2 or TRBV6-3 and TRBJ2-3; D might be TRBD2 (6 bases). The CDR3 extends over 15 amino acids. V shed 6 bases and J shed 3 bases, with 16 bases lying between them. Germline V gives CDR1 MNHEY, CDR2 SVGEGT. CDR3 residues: CASSPTGTRTDTQYF. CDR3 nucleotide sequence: TGTGCCAGCAGCCCGACCGGGACTCGAACAGATACGCAGTATTTT.

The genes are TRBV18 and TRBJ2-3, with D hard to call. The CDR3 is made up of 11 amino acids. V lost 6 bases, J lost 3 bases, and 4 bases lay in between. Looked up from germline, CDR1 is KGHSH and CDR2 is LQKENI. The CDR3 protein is CASSLTDTQYF. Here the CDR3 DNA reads TGTGCCAGCTCGCTAACAGATACGCAGTATTTT.

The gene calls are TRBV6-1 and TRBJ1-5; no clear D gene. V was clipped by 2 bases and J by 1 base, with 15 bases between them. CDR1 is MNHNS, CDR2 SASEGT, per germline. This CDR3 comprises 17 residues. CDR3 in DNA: TGTGCCAGCAGTGAATCGTACGGAGCCTTAAGCAATCAGCCCCAGCATTTT. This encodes CASSESYGALSNQPQHF.

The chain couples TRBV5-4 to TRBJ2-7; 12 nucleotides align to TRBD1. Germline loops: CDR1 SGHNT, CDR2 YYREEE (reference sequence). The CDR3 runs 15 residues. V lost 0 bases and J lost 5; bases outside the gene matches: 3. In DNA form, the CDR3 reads TGTGCCAGCAGCTTGGGGGACAGGGGGCTGAACGAGCAGTACTTC. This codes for CASSLGDRGLNEQYF.

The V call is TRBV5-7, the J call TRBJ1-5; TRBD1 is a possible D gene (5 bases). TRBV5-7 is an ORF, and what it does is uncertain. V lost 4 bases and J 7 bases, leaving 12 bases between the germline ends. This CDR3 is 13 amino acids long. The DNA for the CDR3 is TGTGCCAGCAGCGGGGGGAGGGAACAGCCCCAGCATTTT. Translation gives CASSGGREQPQHF.

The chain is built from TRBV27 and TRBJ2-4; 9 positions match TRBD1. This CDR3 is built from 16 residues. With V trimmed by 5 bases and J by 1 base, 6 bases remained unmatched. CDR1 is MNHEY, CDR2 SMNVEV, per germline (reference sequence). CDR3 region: CASSLDRGFAKNIQYF. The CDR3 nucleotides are TGTGCCAGCAGTCTTGACAGGGGGTTCGCCAAAAACATTCAGTACTTC.

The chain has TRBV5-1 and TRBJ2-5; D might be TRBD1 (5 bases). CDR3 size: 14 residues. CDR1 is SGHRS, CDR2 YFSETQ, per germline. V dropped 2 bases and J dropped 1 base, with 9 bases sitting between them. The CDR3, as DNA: TGCGCCAGCAGCTTCGGACAAATCCAAGAGACCCAGTACTTC. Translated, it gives CASSFGQIQETQYF. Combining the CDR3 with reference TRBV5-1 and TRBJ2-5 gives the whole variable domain KAGVTQTPRYLIKTRGQQVTLSCSPISGHRSVSWYQQTPGQGLQFLFEYFSETQRNKGNFPGRFSGRQFSNSRSEMNVSTLELGDSALYLCASSFGQIQETQYFGPGTRLLVL.

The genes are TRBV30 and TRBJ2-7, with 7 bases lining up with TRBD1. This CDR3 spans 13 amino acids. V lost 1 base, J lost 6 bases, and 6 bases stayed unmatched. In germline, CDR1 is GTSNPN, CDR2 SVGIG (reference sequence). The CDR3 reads CAWSEQGMGEQYF. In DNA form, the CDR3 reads TGTGCCTGGAGTGAACAGGGGATGGGCGAGCAGTACTTC.

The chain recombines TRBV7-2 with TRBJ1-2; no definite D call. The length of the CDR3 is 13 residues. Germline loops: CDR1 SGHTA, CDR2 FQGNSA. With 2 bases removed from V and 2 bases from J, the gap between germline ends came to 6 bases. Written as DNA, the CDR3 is TGTGCCAGCAGCTTAAATGCGAACTATGGCTACACCTTC. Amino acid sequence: CASSLNANYGYTF.

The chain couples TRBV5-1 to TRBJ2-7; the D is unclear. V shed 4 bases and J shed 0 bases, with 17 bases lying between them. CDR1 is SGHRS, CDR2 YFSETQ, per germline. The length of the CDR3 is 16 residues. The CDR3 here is CASSHSPSDGSYEQYF. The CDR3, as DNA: TGCGCCAGCAGCCATTCCCCTAGTGATGGCTCCTACGAGCAGTACTTC.

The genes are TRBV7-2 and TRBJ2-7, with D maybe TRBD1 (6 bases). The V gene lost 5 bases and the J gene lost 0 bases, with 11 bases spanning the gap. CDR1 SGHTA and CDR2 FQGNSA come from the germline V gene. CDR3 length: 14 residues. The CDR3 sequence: CASSLQGSSYEQYF. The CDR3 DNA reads TGTGCCAGCAGCCTCCAGGGGAGCTCCTACGAGCAGTACTTC.

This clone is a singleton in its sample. As DNA, the CDR3 is TGTGCCAGCAGCGTAGAGCCGCGGGCCCCTGGAAACACCATATATTTT. Amino acid sequence: CASSVEPRAPGNTIYF. V usage is TRBV9 and J usage is TRBJ1-3; D call uncertain. CDR1 and CDR2 (germline): SGDLS, YYNGEE. This CDR3 is built from 16 residues. The germline V and J ends were trimmed by 0 bases and 2 bases, with 12 bases remaining between them.

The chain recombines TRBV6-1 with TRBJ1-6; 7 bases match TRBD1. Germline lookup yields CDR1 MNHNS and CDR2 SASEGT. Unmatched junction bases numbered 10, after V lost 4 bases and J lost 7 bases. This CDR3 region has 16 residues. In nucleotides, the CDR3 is TGTGCCAGCAGTGCTTACTCGACAGGGCCCAATTCACCCCTCCACTTT. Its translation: CASSAYSTGPNSPLHF.

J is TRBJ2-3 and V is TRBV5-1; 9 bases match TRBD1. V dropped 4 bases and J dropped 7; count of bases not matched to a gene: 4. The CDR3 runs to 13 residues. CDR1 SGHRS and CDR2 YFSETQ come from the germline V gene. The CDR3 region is CASSQGTGNTQYF. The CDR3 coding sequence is TGCGCCAGCAGCCAAGGGACAGGGAATACGCAGTATTTT. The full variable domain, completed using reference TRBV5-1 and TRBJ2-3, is KAGVTQTPRYLIKTRGQQVTLSCSPISGHRSVSWYQQTPGQGLQFLFEYFSETQRNKGNFPGRFSGRQFSNSRSEMNVSTLELGDSALYLCASSQGTGNTQYFGPGTRLTVL.

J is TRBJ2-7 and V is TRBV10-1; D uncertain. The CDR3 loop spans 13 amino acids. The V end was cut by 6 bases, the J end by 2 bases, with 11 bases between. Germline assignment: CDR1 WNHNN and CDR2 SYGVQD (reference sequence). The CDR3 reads CASSPGGTYEQYF. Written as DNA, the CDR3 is TGCGCCAGCAGCCCCGGCGGCACCTACGAGCAGTACTTC.

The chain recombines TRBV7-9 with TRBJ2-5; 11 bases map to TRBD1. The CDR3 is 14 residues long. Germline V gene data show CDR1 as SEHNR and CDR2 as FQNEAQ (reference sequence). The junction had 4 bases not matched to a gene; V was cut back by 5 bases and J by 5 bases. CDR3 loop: CASSLDRGRETQYF. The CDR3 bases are TGTGCCAGCAGCCTGGACAGGGGGCGGGAGACCCAGTACTTC.

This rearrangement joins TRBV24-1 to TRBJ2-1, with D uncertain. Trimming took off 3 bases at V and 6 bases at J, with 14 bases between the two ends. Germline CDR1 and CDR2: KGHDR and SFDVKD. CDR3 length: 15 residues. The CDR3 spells CATSDPRGSANEQFF. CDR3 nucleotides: TGTGCCACCAGTGATCCCCGCGGCTCAGCCAATGAGCAGTTCTTC.

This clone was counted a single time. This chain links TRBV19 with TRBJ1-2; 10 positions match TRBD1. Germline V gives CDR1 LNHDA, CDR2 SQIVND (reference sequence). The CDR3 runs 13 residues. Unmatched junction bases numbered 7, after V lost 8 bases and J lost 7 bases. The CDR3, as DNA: TGTGCCAGTCACCGGGACAGGGGAGGTGGCTACACCTTC. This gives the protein CASHRDRGGGYTF. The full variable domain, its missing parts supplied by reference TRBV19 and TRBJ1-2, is DGGITQSPKYLFRKEGQNVTLSCEQNLNHDAMYWYRQDPGQGLRLIYYSQIVNDFQKGDIAEGYSVSREKKESFPLTVTSAQKNPTAFYLCASHRDRGGGYTFGSGTRLTVV.

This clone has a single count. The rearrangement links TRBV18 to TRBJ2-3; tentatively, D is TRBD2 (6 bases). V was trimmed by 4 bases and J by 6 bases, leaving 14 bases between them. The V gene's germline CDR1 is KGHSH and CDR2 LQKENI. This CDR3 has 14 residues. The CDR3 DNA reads TGTGCCAGCTCACGGGGCGGGGTCATGGATACGCAGTATTTT. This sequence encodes CASSRGGVMDTQYF.

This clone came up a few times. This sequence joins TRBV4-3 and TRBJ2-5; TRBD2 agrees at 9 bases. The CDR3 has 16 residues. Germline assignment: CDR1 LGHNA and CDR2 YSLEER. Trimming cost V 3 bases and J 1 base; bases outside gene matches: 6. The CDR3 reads CASSHGTSSVQETQYF. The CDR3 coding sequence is TGCGCCAGCAGCCACGGGACTAGCTCGGTCCAAGAGACCCAGTACTTC.

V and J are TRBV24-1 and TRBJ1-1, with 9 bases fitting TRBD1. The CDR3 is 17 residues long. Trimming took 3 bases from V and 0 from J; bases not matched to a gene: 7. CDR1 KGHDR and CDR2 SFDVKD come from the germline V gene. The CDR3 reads CATSDPPGQGMNTEAFF. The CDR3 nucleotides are TGTGCCACCAGTGATCCGCCCGGACAGGGGATGAACACTGAAGCTTTCTTT.

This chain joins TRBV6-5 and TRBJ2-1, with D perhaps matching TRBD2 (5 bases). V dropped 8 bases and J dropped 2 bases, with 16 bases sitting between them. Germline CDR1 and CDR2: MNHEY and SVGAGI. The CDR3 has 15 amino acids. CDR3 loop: CASGLEGGTYNEQFF. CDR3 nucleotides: TGTGCCAGCGGCCTGGAAGGAGGTACCTACAATGAGCAGTTCTTC.

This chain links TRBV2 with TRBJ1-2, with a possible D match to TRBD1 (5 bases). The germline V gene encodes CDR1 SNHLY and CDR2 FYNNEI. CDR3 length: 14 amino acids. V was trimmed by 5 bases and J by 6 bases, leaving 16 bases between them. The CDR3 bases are TGTGCCAGCAGTAGAATAACAGGACCCGATGGCTACACCTTC. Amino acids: CASSRITGPDGYTF.